The present T cell receptor (beta chain) was sequenced within a study of blood T cell repertoires in COVID-19. The overall study: Acute and convalescent COVID-19 samples came from the United States, Italy and Spain.

In the authors' methods: It was from reference gene primer amplification that nucleated cell counts were estimated. Some clones are missing from TCRdb's copy, which holds only in-frame ones; the method was immunoSEQ multiplex PCR. D and trimming come from the DNA, and the V and J calls and clone size come from that table. The profile covers about 52,000 clones, with roughly 87% appearing a single time and about 15% taken by the ten largest. The V and J ends lost 1 base and 3 bases respectively, with 6 bases between them. Germline assignment: CDR1 SEHNR and CDR2 FQNEAQ (reference sequence). This CDR3 region has 14 residues.

The clonotype comes from a human donor with active COVID-19. The donor label of this sample is uncertain. The gene calls are TRBV7-9 and TRBJ1-4, with a tentative D call TRBD1 (5 bases). Sequenced input: peripheral blood. The CDR3 loop is CASSLGGANEKLFF. The DNA for the CDR3 is TGTGCCAGCAGCTTAGGGGGCGCTAATGAAAAACTGTTTTTT. The entire variable domain, with the rest obtained from reference TRBV7-9 and TRBJ1-4, is as follows: DTGVSQNPRHKITKRGQNVTFRCDPISEHNRLYWYRQTLGQGPEFLTYFQNEAQLEKSRLLSDRFSAERPKGSFSTLEIQRTEQGDSAMYLCASSLGGANEKLFFGSGTQLSVL.